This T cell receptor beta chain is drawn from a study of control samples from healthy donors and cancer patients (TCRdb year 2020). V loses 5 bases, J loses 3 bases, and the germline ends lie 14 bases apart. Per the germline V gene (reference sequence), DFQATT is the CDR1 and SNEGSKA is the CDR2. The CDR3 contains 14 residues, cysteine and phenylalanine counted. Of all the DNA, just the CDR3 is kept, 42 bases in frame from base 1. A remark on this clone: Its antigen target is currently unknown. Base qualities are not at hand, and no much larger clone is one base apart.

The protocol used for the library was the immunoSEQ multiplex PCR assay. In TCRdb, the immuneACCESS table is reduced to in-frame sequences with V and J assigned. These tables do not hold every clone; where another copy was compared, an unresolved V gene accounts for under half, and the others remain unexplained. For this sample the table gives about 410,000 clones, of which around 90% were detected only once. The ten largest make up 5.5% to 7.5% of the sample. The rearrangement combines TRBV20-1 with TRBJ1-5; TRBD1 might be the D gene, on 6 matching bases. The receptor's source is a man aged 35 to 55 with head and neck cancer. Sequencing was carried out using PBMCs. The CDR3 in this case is CSARDRRNNQPQHF. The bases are TGCAGTGCTCGTGACAGGAGAAACAATCAGCCCCAGCATTTT.